The 7 T cell receptor beta chains reported below all come from one sample, sequenced in a study of cytomegalovirus exposure and HLA in healthy donors. The study ran its PCR with 60 Vbeta and 13 Jbeta primers. Profiling relied on immunoSEQ multiplex PCR, and the TCRdb table lists in-frame clones only, not all of them. The sample includes roughly 250,000 clones, roughly 70% of them seen just once. The sample was PBMCs. The origin of the receptors is a female donor in good health and CMV-seronegative.

The CDR3: CASSPHPGGARSNEQFF. The CDR3 nucleotides are TGTGCCAGTAGTCCACACCCCGGGGGGGCTCGGAGCAATGAGCAGTTCTTC. The chain couples TRBV19 to TRBJ2-1, with TRBD2 identical over 8 bases. This CDR3 has 17 residues. The germline V gene has CDR1 LNHDA and CDR2 SQIVND (reference sequence). Germline trimming cut 5 bases from V and 6 bases from J; bases unmatched to any gene: 15.

The chain has TRBV7-9 and TRBJ1-3; TRBD1 is a possible D gene (6 bases). The CDR3 runs to 15 residues. Germline loops: CDR1 SEHNR, CDR2 FQNEAQ (reference sequence). Deletions cut 5 bases from V and 2 bases from J, with 13 bases between. The CDR3 DNA is TGTGCCAGCAGCGGGGGGGGCACAGCTGGAAACACCATATATTTT. It is translated as CASSGGGTAGNTIYF.

The rearrangement joins TRBV28 to TRBJ2-7, with 11 bases identical to TRBD2. The germline CDR1 and CDR2 sequences are MDHEN and SYDVKM. J was trimmed by 2 bases and V by 6 bases; bases with no gene match: 6. This CDR3 region has 15 residues. This CDR3 is CASRGTSGSPYEQYF. The CDR3 coding sequence is TGTGCCAGCAGGGGGACTAGCGGATCCCCCTACGAGCAGTACTTC. The full variable domain, its missing parts supplied by reference TRBV28 and TRBJ2-7, is DVKVTQSSRYLVKRTGEKVFLECVQDMDHENMFWYRQDPGLGLRLIYFSYDVKMKEKGDIPEGYSVSREKKERFSLILESASTNQTSMYLCASRGTSGSPYEQYFGPGTRLTVT.

The CDR3 here is CASSFFSTALTDTQYF. As DNA, the CDR3 is TGCGCCAGCAGCTTTTTCTCGACAGCCTTAACAGATACGCAGTATTTT. This chain joins TRBV5-1 and TRBJ2-3, with D maybe TRBD1 (5 bases). V lost 2 bases, J lost 3 bases, and 16 bases lay in between. CDR1 and CDR2 (germline): SGHRS, YFSETQ. The CDR3 runs to 16 residues.

The chain links TRBV4-2 to TRBJ2-7; the D is unclear. Germline values: CDR1 LGHNA, CDR2 YNFKEQ. V dropped 1 base and J dropped 6 bases, with 4 bases sitting between them. This CDR3 is 11 amino acids long. Here the CDR3 reads CASSQGLEQYF. CDR3 nucleotides: TGTGCCAGCAGCCAAGGGCTCGAGCAGTACTTC.

The chain recombines TRBV6-1 with TRBJ2-1, with D uncertain. The CDR3 has 13 amino acids. Germline-derived CDR1 and CDR2 are MNHNS and SASEGT. V shed 2 bases and J shed 8 bases, with 10 bases lying between them. The CDR3 sequence is CASSELGRDEQFF. The CDR3 region has the DNA TGTGCCAGCAGTGAACTGGGTCGGGATGAGCAGTTCTTC.

The chain employs TRBV20-1 and TRBJ2-2; tentatively, D is TRBD2 (6 bases). The V end lost 5 bases, the J end lost 6 bases, and 7 bases lay between the germline ends. CDR3 length: 11 amino acids. The germline CDR1 and CDR2 sequences are DFQATT and SNEGSKA (reference sequence). CDR3 residues: CSAGGSGELFF. The DNA of the CDR3 is TGCAGTGCTGGGGGGTCCGGGGAGCTGTTTTTT.